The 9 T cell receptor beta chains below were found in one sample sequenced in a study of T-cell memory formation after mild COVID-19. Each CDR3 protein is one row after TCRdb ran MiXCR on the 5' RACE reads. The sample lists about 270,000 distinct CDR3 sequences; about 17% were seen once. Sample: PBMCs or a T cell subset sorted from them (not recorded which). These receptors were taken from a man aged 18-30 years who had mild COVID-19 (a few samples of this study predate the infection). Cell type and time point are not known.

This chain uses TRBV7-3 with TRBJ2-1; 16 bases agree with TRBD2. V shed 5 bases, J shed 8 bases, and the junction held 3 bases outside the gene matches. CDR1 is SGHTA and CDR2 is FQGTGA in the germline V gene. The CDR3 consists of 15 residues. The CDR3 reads CASSVGTSGGDEQFF. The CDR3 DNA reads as TGTGCCAGCAGCGTAGGGACTAGCGGGGGGGATGAGCAGTTCTTC.

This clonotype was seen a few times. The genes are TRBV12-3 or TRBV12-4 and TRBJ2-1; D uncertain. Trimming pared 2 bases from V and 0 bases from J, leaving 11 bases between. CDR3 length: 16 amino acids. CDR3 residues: CASSLKALSSYNEQFF. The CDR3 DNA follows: TGTGCCAGCAGTTTAAAGGCTTTAAGCTCCTACAATGAGCAGTTCTTC.

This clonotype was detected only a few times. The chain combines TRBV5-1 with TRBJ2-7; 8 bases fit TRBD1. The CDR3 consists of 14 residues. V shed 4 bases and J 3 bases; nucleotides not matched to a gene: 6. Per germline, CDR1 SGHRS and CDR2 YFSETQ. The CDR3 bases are TGCGCCAGCAGCGCCCGGGACAGGAACTACGAGCAGTACTTC. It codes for CASSARDRNYEQYF. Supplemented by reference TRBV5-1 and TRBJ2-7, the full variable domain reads KAGVTQTPRYLIKTRGQQVTLSCSPISGHRSVSWYQQTPGQGLQFLFEYFSETQRNKGNFPGRFSGRQFSNSRSEMNVSTLELGDSALYLCASSARDRNYEQYFGPGTRLTVT.

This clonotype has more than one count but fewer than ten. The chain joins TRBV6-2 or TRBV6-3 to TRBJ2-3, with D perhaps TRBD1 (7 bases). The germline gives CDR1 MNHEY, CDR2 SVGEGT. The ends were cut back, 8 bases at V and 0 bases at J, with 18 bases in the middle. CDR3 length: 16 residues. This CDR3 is CASGRRGPESTDTQYF. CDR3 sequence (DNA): TGTGCCAGCGGGCGGAGGGGGCCTGAAAGCACAGATACGCAGTATTTT.

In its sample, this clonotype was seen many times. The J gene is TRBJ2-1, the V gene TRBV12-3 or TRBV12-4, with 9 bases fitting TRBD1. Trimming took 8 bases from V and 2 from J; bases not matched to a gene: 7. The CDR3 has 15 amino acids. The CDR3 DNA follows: TGTGCCAGCGCACATTGGGACAGGGCCTACAATGAGCAGTTCTTC. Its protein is CASAHWDRAYNEQFF.

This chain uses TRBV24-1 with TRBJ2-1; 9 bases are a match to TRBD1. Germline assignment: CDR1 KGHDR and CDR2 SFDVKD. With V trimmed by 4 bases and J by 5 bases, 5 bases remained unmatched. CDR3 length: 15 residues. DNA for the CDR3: TGTGCCACCAGTGAGTCCGGGACAGGGCACAATGAGCAGTTCTTC. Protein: CATSESGTGHNEQFF.

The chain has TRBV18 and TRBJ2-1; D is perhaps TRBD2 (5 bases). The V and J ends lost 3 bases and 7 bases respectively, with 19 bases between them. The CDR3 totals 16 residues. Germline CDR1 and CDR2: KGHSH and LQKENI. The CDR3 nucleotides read TGTGCCAGCTCACCGGGCGGAGGAGCCCTACGGAATGAGCAGTTCTTC. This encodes CASSPGGGALRNEQFF.

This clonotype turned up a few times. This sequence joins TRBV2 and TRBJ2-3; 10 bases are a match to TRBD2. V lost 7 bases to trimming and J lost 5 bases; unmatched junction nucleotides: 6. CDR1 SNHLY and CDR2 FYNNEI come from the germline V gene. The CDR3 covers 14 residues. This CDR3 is CASTSGGAEDTQYF. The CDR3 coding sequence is TGTGCCAGCACCAGCGGGGGGGCCGAAGATACGCAGTATTTT. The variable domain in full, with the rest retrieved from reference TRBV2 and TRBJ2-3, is EPEVTQTPSHQVTQMGQEVILRCVPISNHLYFYWYRQILGQKVEFLVSFYNNEISEKSEIFDDQFSVERPDGSNFTLKIRSTKLEDSAMYFCASTSGGAEDTQYFGPGTRLTVL.

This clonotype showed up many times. The CDR3 here is CASSVRRTGHEQYF. Written as DNA, the CDR3 is TGTGCCAGCAGCGTAAGACGGACGGGCCACGAGCAGTACTTC. This sequence joins TRBV9 and TRBJ2-7; unclear D gene. CDR3 length: 14 residues. Trimming took off 1 base at V and 5 bases at J, with 13 bases between the two ends. Looked up from germline, CDR1 is SGDLS and CDR2 is YYNGEE. The whole variable domain, filled in from reference TRBV9 and TRBJ2-7, reads DSGVTQTPKHLITATGQRVTLRCSPRSGDLSVYWYQQSLDQGLQFLIQYYNGEERAKGNILERFSAQQFPDLHSELNLSSLELGDSALYFCASSVRRTGHEQYFGPGTRLTVT.